This T cell receptor beta chain emerged from a study of blood T cell repertoires in COVID-19. Study context: There were acute and convalescent COVID-19 samples, and they came from the United States, Italy and Spain. From T cells, B-cell-depleted T cells, or PBMCs came the material, which was cDNA or gDNA.

CDR3 length equals 15 residues. The germline CDR1 and CDR2 sequences are SGDLS and YYNGEE. The germline V and J ends were trimmed by 6 bases and 6 bases, with 20 bases remaining between them. Profiling relied on immunoSEQ multiplex PCR, and the TCRdb table lists in-frame clones only, not all of them. Found here are around 160,000 clones, approximately 80% of them singletons; the top ten hold approximately 6%. This TCR came from a man in his forties or fifties who had recovered from COVID-19. Sequencing was done on a sample of PBMCs or T cells enriched from blood (not recorded which). V usage is TRBV9 and J usage is TRBJ2-3; weak D call: TRBD2 (5 bases). CDR3 nucleotide sequence: TGTGCCAGCACCCCCCGGGGAACCGGTGGGGATACGCAGTATTTT. This encodes CASTPRGTGGDTQYF.